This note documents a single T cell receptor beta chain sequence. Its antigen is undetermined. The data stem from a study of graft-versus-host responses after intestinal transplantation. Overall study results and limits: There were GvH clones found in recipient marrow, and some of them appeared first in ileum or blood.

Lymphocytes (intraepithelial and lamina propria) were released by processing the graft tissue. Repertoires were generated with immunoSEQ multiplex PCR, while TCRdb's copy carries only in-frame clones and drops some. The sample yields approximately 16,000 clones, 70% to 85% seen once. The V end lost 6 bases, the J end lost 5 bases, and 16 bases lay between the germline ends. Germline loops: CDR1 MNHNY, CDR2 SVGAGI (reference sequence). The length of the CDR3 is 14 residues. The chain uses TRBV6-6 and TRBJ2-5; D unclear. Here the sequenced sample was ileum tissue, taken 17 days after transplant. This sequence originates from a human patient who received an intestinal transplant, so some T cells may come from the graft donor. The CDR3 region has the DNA TGTGCCAGCAGCCACCTTGGGGTGCAGGAGACCCAGTACTTC. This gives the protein CASSHLGVQETQYF.